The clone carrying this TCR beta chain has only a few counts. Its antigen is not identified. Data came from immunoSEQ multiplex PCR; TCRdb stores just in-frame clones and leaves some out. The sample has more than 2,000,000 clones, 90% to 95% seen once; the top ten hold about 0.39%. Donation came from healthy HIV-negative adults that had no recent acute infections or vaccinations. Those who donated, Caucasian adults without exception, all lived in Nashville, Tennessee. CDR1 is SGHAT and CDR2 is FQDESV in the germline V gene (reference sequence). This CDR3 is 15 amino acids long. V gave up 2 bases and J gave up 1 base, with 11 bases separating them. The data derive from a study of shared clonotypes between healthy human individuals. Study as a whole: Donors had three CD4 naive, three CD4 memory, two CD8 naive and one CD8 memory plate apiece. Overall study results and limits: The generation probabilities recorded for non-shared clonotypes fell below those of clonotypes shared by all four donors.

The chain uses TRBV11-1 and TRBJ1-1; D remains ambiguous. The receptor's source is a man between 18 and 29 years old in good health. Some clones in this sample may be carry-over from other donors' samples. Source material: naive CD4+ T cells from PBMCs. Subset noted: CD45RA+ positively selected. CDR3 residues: CASSLHAATNTEAFF. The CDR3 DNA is TGTGCCAGCAGCTTACATGCAGCCACGAACACTGAAGCTTTCTTT.